These T cell receptor beta chains were read from a single sample in a study of CD8 T cells in Susac syndrome. TCRdb re-called the immunoSEQ multiplex PCR reads through MiXCR, storing one row per CDR3 protein. The data contain 95,000 to 150,000 distinct CDR3 sequences, around 96% of them singletons. What was sequenced was CD4+ T cells from PBMCs. Receptor source: a human donor with Susac syndrome. Each CDR3 is given with its conserved first and last residue. D genes are given only for firm matches. Size tells how often a clone was seen (once, few, many) or the class of an expanded clone, and some rows leave it out.

abundance	v_gene	d_gene	j_gene	CDR3nt	CDR3aa
once	TRBV28	TRBD2	TRBJ2-7	TGTGCCAGCACGGGACCTAGCGGCCCTACCTACGAGCAGTACTTC	CASTGPSGPTYEQYF
.	TRBV6-5	TRBD1	TRBJ2-6	TGTGCCAGCAGTTACAGAGGACAGGGGTCCCCTGGGGCCAACGTCCTGACTTTC	CASSYRGQGSPGANVLTF
.	TRBV30	.	TRBJ1-5	TGTGCCTGGGGCACAGGGCTCAATCAGCCCCAGCATTTT	CAWGTGLNQPQHF
.	TRBV4-2	.	TRBJ2-3	TGTGCCAGCAGCCAAGATGGTACAAGCACAGATACGCAGTATTTT	CASSQDGTSTDTQYF
.	TRBV5-1	.	TRBJ2-3	TGCGCCAGCAGTGAGGGGGGCCACAGCACAGATACGCAGTATTTT	CASSEGGHSTDTQYF
.	TRBV27	.	TRBJ2-3	TGTGCCAGCAGTTTCACCGGGTCCCCCACAGATACGCAGTATTTT	CASSFTGSPTDTQYF
once	TRBV19	.	TRBJ2-3	TGTGCCAGTAGTATAGATCGGATTACAGATACGCAGTATTTT	CASSIDRITDTQYF
.	TRBV6-5	.	TRBJ2-3	TGTGCCAGCAGTTTCTCGCCCCTCACAGATACGCAGTATTTT	CASSFSPLTDTQYF
.	TRBV20-1	.	TRBJ1-2	TGCAGTGCGCCCGGGACGCCTAACTATGGCTACACCTTC	CSAPGTPNYGYTF
once	TRBV6-5	.	TRBJ2-2	TGTGCCAGCTGTCTGGGGATGAACACCGGGGAGCTGTTTTTT	CASCLGMNTGELFF
.	TRBV30	.	TRBJ1-5	TGTGCCTGGAGCTCCTACCGGGGGAATAATCAGCCCCAGCATTTT	CAWSSYRGNNQPQHF
.	TRBV25-1	TRBD2	TRBJ2-5	TGTGCCAGCAGTGAGGGGACTAGCGGGAGAGAGACCCAGTACTTC	CASSEGTSGRETQYF
.	TRBV3-1	TRBD2	TRBJ2-1	TGTGCCAGCAGCTTGGGGACTAGCCGGAGAAATGAGCAGTTCTTC	CASSLGTSRRNEQFF
.	TRBV5-1	TRBD1	TRBJ2-7	TGCGCCAGCAGCCTACAGGGACGGGACAGGGTACTACGAAAGCAGTACTTC	CASSLQGRDRVLRKQYF
.	TRBV20-1	.	TRBJ2-3	TGCAGTGCTAGAGATACCCCACAGGCCACAGATACGCAGTATTTT	CSARDTPQATDTQYF
.	TRBV11-1	.	TRBJ2-2	TGTGCCAGCAGTACCAGGTTCAGCGGGGAGCTGTTTTTT	CASSTRFSGELFF